This is a list of T cell receptor beta chains from one sample in a study of blood T cell repertoires in COVID-19. Sequencing was performed with immunoSEQ multiplex PCR; in TCRdb, only in-frame clones are kept and a portion is missing. Of 35,000 to 45,000 clones in the sample, 75% to 90% were seen once. Source material: peripheral blood. These receptors were obtained from a man aged 55 to 70 with acute or convalescent COVID-19. The CDR3 runs from the conserved cysteine through the conserved F or W. D genes are given only for firm matches. Size values are once, few and many counts, or a class for expanded clones, and some rows have none.

size | D | J | V | CDR3 | DNA
few | . | TRBJ2-6 | TRBV15 | CATSRDQAGANVLTF | TGTGCCACCAGCAGAGATCAGGCTGGGGCCAACGTCCTGACTTTC
. | . | TRBJ1-1 | TRBV4-2 | CASSQDRGRGNTEAFF | TGTGCCAGCAGCCAAGATAGGGGCAGGGGGAACACTGAAGCTTTCTTT
. | . | TRBJ1-6 | TRBV4-1 | CASSQGLGLNSPLHF | TGCGCCAGCAGCCAAGGTCTGGGACTGAATTCACCCCTCCACTTT
. | . | TRBJ2-7 | TRBV28 | CASSLTGQGSFLEYF | TGTGCCAGCAGTTTAACGGGACAAGGCTCGTTTTTGGAGTACTTC
once | TRBD1 | TRBJ1-4 | TRBV29-1 | CSVGKGASEKLFF | TGCAGCGTCGGTAAGGGGGCTAGTGAAAAACTGTTTTTT
. | . | TRBJ2-2 | TRBV11-2 | CASSPRRPRMPGELFF | TGTGCCAGCAGCCCCAGAAGGCCCAGGATGCCCGGGGAGCTGTTTTTT
. | TRBD1 | TRBJ1-5 | TRBV24-1 | CATSEGDRGDQPQHF | TGTGCCACCAGTGAGGGGGACAGGGGAGATCAGCCCCAGCATTTT
. | TRBD2 | TRBJ2-2 | TRBV5-1 | CASSLERGQLFF | TGCGCCAGCAGCTTGGAGCGGGGTCAGCTGTTTTTT
. | . | TRBJ1-4 | TRBV14 | CASSRALATNEKLFF | TGTGCCAGCAGCCGCGCGCTTGCAACTAATGAAAAACTGTTTTTT
. | TRBD2 | TRBJ2-1 | TRBV10-2 | CASTSGRAPFF | TGCGCCAGCACTAGCGGGAGGGCCCCGTTCTTC
. | . | TRBJ2-3 | TRBV3-1/TRBV3-2 | CASSQDGGLDTQYF | TGTGCCAGCAGCCAAGATGGCGGGTTAGATACGCAGTATTTT
few | . | TRBJ1-1 | TRBV11-3 | CASSHRGAMNTEAFF | TGTGCCAGCAGCCATAGGGGCGCCATGAACACTGAAGCTTTCTTT
. | . | TRBJ1-2 | TRBV30 | CAWSVRGAYYGYTF | TGTGCCTGGAGTGTACGGGGGGCCTACTATGGCTACACCTTC
. | TRBD2 | TRBJ2-1 | TRBV30 | CAWSVKAGVEQFF | TGTGCCTGGAGTGTCAAGGCGGGAGTTGAGCAGTTCTTC
. | TRBD2 | TRBJ2-1 | TRBV5-4 | CASSLEGLAGAQFF | TGTGCCAGCAGCCTAGAAGGACTAGCGGGAGCGCAGTTCTTC
. | TRBD1 | TRBJ1-6 | TRBV10-3 | CPPYITRTGFSYNSPLHF | TGTCCTCCCTATATTACAAGGACAGGGTTTTCCTATAATTCACCCCTCCACTTT
few | . | TRBJ1-5 | TRBV18 | CASSASGGRQPQHF | TGTGCCAGCTCCGCCTCGGGGGGTCGTCAGCCCCAGCATTTT
. | TRBD2 | TRBJ2-1 | TRBV5-1 | CASSLAGGLAGALDNEQFF | TGCGCCAGCAGCTTGGCCGGTGGACTAGCGGGAGCTCTTGACAATGAGCAGTTCTTC
. | TRBD1 | TRBJ2-1 | TRBV7-8 | CASRDRVYNEQFF | TGTGCCAGCAGGGACAGGGTATACAATGAGCAGTTCTTC
. | . | TRBJ1-5 | TRBV15 | CATSRNRGADNQPQHF | TGTGCCACCAGCAGAAATCGGGGGGCTGACAATCAGCCCCAGCATTTT
few | . | TRBJ1-1 | TRBV2 | CASRQDANTEAFF | TGTGCCAGCAGACAGGACGCGAACACTGAAGCTTTCTTT
once | TRBD1 | TRBJ1-5 | TRBV13 | CASSWTGTGGAFQPQHF | TGTGCCAGCAGCTGGACTGGGACAGGGGGCGCGTTTCAGCCCCAGCATTTT
. | . | TRBJ2-2 | TRBV5-1 | CASSLAGDSYGELFF | TGCGCCAGCAGCTTGGCTGGGGACTCTTACGGGGAGCTGTTTTTT
. | . | TRBJ2-7 | TRBV3-1/TRBV3-2 | CASSRDNTRSYEQYF | TGTGCCAGCAGCCGGGACAACACACGCTCCTACGAGCAGTACTTC
. | TRBD2 | TRBJ2-3 | TRBV29-1 | CSVGGTSFTDTQYF | TGCAGCGTGGGAGGGACTAGTTTCACAGATACGCAGTATTTT
. | . | TRBJ1-1 | TRBV20-1 | CSASRQGSLMNTEAFF | TGCAGTGCTAGTAGGCAGGGCTCCTTAATGAACACTGAAGCTTTCTTT
once | TRBD1 | TRBJ2-3 | TRBV7-2 | CASSPRQGWPDTQYF | TGTGCCAGCAGCCCCCGACAGGGTTGGCCAGATACGCAGTATTTT
. | TRBD2 | TRBJ2-3 | TRBV10-3 | CATTIRGGARDTQYF | TGTGCCACCACTATACGGGGGGGCGCAAGAGATACGCAGTATTTT
few | . | TRBJ1-4 | TRBV7-9 | CASSSVWGRLEKLFF | TGTGCCAGCAGCTCTGTGTGGGGGCGACTAGAAAAACTGTTTTTT
. | . | TRBJ2-1 | TRBV11-2 | CASSGGVQFF | TGTGCCAGCAGCGGAGGGGTGCAGTTCTTC
once | TRBD1 | TRBJ2-7 | TRBV11-3 | CASSRGQGYEQYF | TGTGCCAGCAGCCGAGGACAGGGCTACGAGCAGTACTTC
. | . | TRBJ2-1 | TRBV11-3 | CASSLRRGLTSYNEQFF | TGTGCCAGCAGCTTAAGGCGCGGGTTGACCTCCTACAATGAGCAGTTCTTC
once | . | TRBJ2-3 | TRBV3-1/TRBV3-2 | CASSQDLYVDTQYF | TGTGCCAGCAGCCAAGATCTATACGTGGATACGCAGTATTTT
. | . | TRBJ2-1 | TRBV30 | CAWSSNEPSSYNEQFF | TGTGCCTGGAGTTCTAATGAGCCTAGCTCCTACAATGAGCAGTTCTTC
once | TRBD2 | TRBJ2-7 | TRBV2 | CASRGEREYFYEQYF | TGTGCCAGCAGGGGGGAGCGGGAGTATTTCTACGAGCAGTACTTC
. | TRBD2 | TRBJ2-7 | TRBV15 | CATSTRSTSREQYF | TGTGCCACCAGCACCCGGTCGACTAGCCGCGAGCAGTACTTC
. | . | TRBJ2-3 | TRBV25-1 | CASSEYGRDTQYF | TGTGCCAGCAGTGAATATGGGAGGGATACGCAGTATTTT
few | . | TRBJ2-7 | TRBV4-1 | CASSQWVMRYEQYF | TGCGCCAGCAGCCAATGGGTTATGAGGTACGAGCAGTACTTC
. | . | TRBJ1-2 | TRBV5-6 | CASQLGGFYGYTF | TGTGCCAGCCAATTGGGGGGGTTCTATGGCTACACCTTC
once | . | TRBJ2-5 | TRBV5-6 | CASGRQETQYF | TGTGCCAGCGGCCGCCAAGAGACCCAGTACTTC
. | . | TRBJ1-2 | TRBV27 | CASSLFYNNYGYTF | TGTGCCAGCAGTTTATTTTACAATAACTATGGCTACACCTTC
once | TRBD1 | TRBJ1-1 | TRBV7-9 | CASSLALGPRTGGDPEAFF | TGTGCCAGCAGCTTAGCGTTGGGGCCCAGGACAGGGGGCGATCCTGAAGCTTTCTTT
. | TRBD2 | TRBJ2-7 | TRBV18 | CASSPGLAGSLLEFGQYF | TGTGCCAGCTCACCCGGACTAGCGGGATCGCTCTTAGAATTCGGGCAGTACTTC
. | . | TRBJ1-5 | TRBV7-2 | CASSLRGRSGNQPQHF | TGTGCCAGCAGCTTACGGGGGAGGTCGGGCAATCAGCCCCAGCATTTT
. | TRBD2 | TRBJ2-1 | TRBV29-1 | CSGGGSSYNEQFF | TGCAGCGGGGGAGGGAGCTCCTACAATGAGCAGTTCTTC
once | . | TRBJ2-5 | TRBV7-9 | CASSPRSSQMRETQYF | TGTGCCAGCAGCCCCCGGAGCTCCCAAATGAGGGAGACCCAGTACTTC
. | TRBD2 | TRBJ2-2 | TRBV5-6 | CASKLAGGENTGELFF | TGTGCCAGCAAATTAGCGGGAGGGGAGAACACCGGGGAGCTGTTTTTT
. | TRBD2 | TRBJ2-1 | TRBV19 | CASSGTTKQFF | TGTGCCAGTAGCGGGACTACTAAGCAGTTCTTC
once | TRBD2 | TRBJ2-3 | TRBV28 | CAGGESYADTQYF | TGTGCCGGGGGGGAGTCGTACGCAGATACGCAGTATTTT
. | . | TRBJ1-1 | TRBV11-3 | CASSSSPSNTEAFF | TGTGCCAGCAGCTCCTCTCCCTCGAACACTGAAGCTTTCTTT
. | TRBD1 | TRBJ2-5 | TRBV5-4 | CASSLANRGETQYF | TGTGCCAGCAGCTTGGCCAACAGGGGAGAGACCCAGTACTTC
. | TRBD2 | TRBJ2-1 | TRBV4-1 | CASSIAGVLNEQFF | TGCGCCAGCTCCATAGCGGGAGTCCTCAATGAGCAGTTCTTC
. | . | TRBJ1-1 | TRBV5-1 | CASSLRQFSGNTEAFF | TGCGCCAGCAGCCTCAGACAGTTTTCAGGGAACACTGAAGCTTTCTTT